The 27 T cell receptor beta chains given below trace back to one sample, sequenced in a study of shared clonotypes between healthy human individuals. CD45RO-negative, CCR7-positively selected cells formed the naive CD8 fraction, excluding terminally differentiated effector memory CD45RA+ cells. Clones were read by immunoSEQ multiplex PCR, and TCRdb kept only the in-frame ones, dropping some. The table records more than 2 million clones, about 95% of them present only once. The source material was naive CD8+ T cells sorted from blood. These receptors came from a man younger than 35 in good health.

V is TRBV28 and J is TRBJ2-6; D unclear. The germline gives CDR1 MDHEN, CDR2 SYDVKM. The germline V and J ends were trimmed by 5 bases and 0 bases, with 5 bases remaining between them. There are 14 residues in the CDR3. The CDR3 sequence: CASSINSGANVLTF. The CDR3, as DNA: TGTGCCAGCAGTATTAACTCTGGGGCCAACGTCCTGACTTTC.

This clone has a single count. The CDR3 sequence is CASSSARDEQFF. The CDR3 nucleotides are TGTGCCAGCAGCTCAGCTAGGGATGAGCAGTTCTTC. The gene calls are TRBV7-9 and TRBJ2-1; no firm D call. Per the germline V gene, CDR1 is SEHNR and CDR2 is FQNEAQ (reference sequence). V was cut by 4 bases and J by 8 bases, with 9 bases left in between. This CDR3 region has 12 residues. Filled out from reference TRBV7-9 and TRBJ2-1, the complete variable domain reads DTGVSQNPRHKITKRGQNVTFRCDPISEHNRLYWYRQTLGQGPEFLTYFQNEAQLEKSRLLSDRFSAERPKGSFSTLEIQRTEQGDSAMYLCASSSARDEQFFGPGTRLTVL.

V usage is TRBV13 and J usage is TRBJ2-5; a weak D match, TRBD1 (6 bases). The CDR3 is made up of 16 amino acids. V was shortened by 0 bases and J by 5 bases, with 16 bases between the two germline ends. Germline lookup yields CDR1 PRHDT and CDR2 FYEKMQ (reference sequence). CDR3: CASSLGTNNRVETQYF. CDR3 DNA: TGTGCCAGCAGCTTAGGAACCAATAACAGGGTTGAGACCCAGTACTTC.

The CDR3 loop is CASTYAGEGYGYTF. For the CDR3, the DNA is TGTGCCAGCACCTACGCGGGGGAAGGGTATGGCTACACCTTC. This rearrangement joins TRBV6-6 to TRBJ1-2; maybe TRBD1 (5 bases). The CDR3 runs to 14 residues. Germline V lookup: CDR1 MNHNY, CDR2 SVGAGI (reference sequence). Trimming pared 7 bases from V and 5 bases from J, leaving 17 bases between.

This clone was observed once. This chain links TRBV15 with TRBJ1-1; 7 nucleotides agree with TRBD1. With 5 bases clipped from V and 5 bases from J, the junction kept 17 bases outside the gene matches. The CDR3 consists of 17 residues. Germline V CDR1 and CDR2: LNHNV, YYDKDF (reference sequence). CDR3 in amino acids: CATSPLDREVVRTEAFF. CDR3 DNA: TGTGCCACCAGCCCCCTTGACAGGGAAGTAGTGAGGACTGAAGCTTTCTTT.

The J gene is TRBJ1-6, the V gene TRBV28, with D tentatively TRBD1 (5 bases). CDR1 and CDR2 (germline): MDHEN, SYDVKM. The V end lost 4 bases, the J end lost 1 base, and 17 bases lay between the germline ends. The CDR3 length is 18 residues. DNA of the CDR3: TGTGCCAGCAGTTCCACATTGCTGGGGGGTTCCTATAATTCACCCCTCCACTTT. The encoded protein is CASSSTLLGGSYNSPLHF.

The chain combines TRBV6-5 with TRBJ2-7, with TRBD1 matching 9 bases. The CDR3 runs 16 residues. Trimming at V came to 2 bases and at J to 1 base, leaving 6 bases not matched to a gene. Germline V gene sequence: CDR1 MNHEY, CDR2 SVGAGI. For the CDR3, the DNA is TGTGCCAGCAGTTACGGGGCCGGGACAGGGTCCTACGAGCAGTACTTC. It encodes CASSYGAGTGSYEQYF.

The gene calls are TRBV7-6 and TRBJ2-1; D assignment may be TRBD1 or TRBD2 (5 bases each). V was cut by 1 base and J by 1 base, with 11 bases left in between. Germline V gene lookup returns CDR1 SGHVS and CDR2 FNYEAQ. This CDR3 comprises 16 residues. CDR3 in DNA: TGTGCCAGCAGCTTAGGGGGGACCGAGTCCTACAATGAGCAGTTCTTC. Its protein product is CASSLGGTESYNEQFF.

The CDR3 sequence: CASSFEPGNTIYF. Here the CDR3 DNA reads TGTGCCAGCAGCTTTGAGCCTGGAAACACCATATATTTT. V gene TRBV5-6 combines with J gene TRBJ1-3, with D hard to call. CDR3 length: 13 amino acids. Trimming left V 2 bases short and J 2 bases short, with 5 bases between. The germline V gene has CDR1 SGHDT and CDR2 YYEEEE.

This chain joins TRBV6-5 and TRBJ1-4; D may be TRBD1 (6 bases). The CDR3 has 15 residues. In germline, CDR1 is MNHEY, CDR2 SVGAGI. V lost 4 bases and J lost 7, with 16 bases in between. This CDR3 reads CASSLSRGRFEKLFF. DNA of the CDR3: TGTGCCAGCAGTTTGAGTCGGGGGCGATTTGAAAAACTGTTTTTT.

The chain employs TRBV11-2 and TRBJ2-1; D ambiguous. Trimming removed 1 base at V and 4 bases at J, with 11 bases between. Germline-derived CDR1 and CDR2 are SGHAT and FQNNGV. This CDR3 spans 15 amino acids. CDR3 DNA: TGTGCCAGCAGCTTAGCAGAAATAGGGTACAATGAGCAGTTCTTC. This sequence encodes CASSLAEIGYNEQFF.

The chain links TRBV30 to TRBJ2-6; no definite D call. Germline CDR1 and CDR2: GTSNPN and SVGIG (reference sequence). Trimming took 4 bases from V and 0 from J, leaving 7 bases between them. This CDR3 has 14 amino acids. CDR3 amino acids: CAWTDFSGANVLTF. The DNA for the CDR3 is TGTGCCTGGACAGACTTCTCTGGGGCCAACGTCCTGACTTTC. The full variable domain, its missing parts supplied by reference TRBV30 and TRBJ2-6, is SQTIHQWPATLVQPVGSPLSLECTVEGTSNPNLYWYRQAAGRGLQLLFYSVGIGQISSEVPQNLSASRPQDRQFILSSKKLLLSDSGFYLCAWTDFSGANVLTFGAGSRLTVL.

The CDR3 DNA follows: TGTGCCAGCAGTAGACAGGGGGCGTTGGACGGCTACACCTTC. As protein: CASSRQGALDGYTF. The chain combines TRBV6-5 with TRBJ1-2; 10 bases map to TRBD1. The CDR3 is made up of 14 amino acids. Germline V gene data show CDR1 as MNHEY and CDR2 as SVGAGI. With V trimmed by 5 bases and J by 8 bases, 8 bases remained unmatched.

This chain joins TRBV6-1 and TRBJ2-5; TRBD2 matches 10 bases. The V gene end was trimmed by 1 base and the J gene end by 5 bases; junction bases not matched to a gene: 10. The CDR3 has 17 residues. Germline CDR1 MNHNS, CDR2 SASEGT. The CDR3 DNA sequence: TGTGCCAGCAGTGAAGGTTTCCTAGCGGGGGAAATTGAGACCCAGTACTTC. Its translation: CASSEGFLAGEIETQYF.

The chain recombines TRBV7-8 with TRBJ2-1; D gene ambiguous. The CDR3 runs to 10 residues. With 3 bases removed from V and 13 bases from J, the gap between germline ends came to 7 bases. Per the germline V gene, CDR1 is SGHVS and CDR2 is FQNEAQ. CDR3 region: CASSFILQFF. Here the CDR3 DNA reads TGTGCCAGCAGCTTCATCCTACAGTTCTTC.

The chain carries TRBV4-2 and TRBJ2-3; D unclear. V lost 4 bases to trimming and J lost 0 bases, with 5 bases between them. This CDR3 spans 13 amino acids. The germline CDR1 and CDR2 sequences are LGHNA and YNFKEQ. As DNA, the CDR3 is TGTGCCAGCAGCCCGGCCAGCACAGATACGCAGTATTTT. This gives the protein CASSPASTDTQYF.

As regards this clone: This is likely a read error, given that the CDR3 carries no conserved phenylalanine or tryptophan at its end. No DNA is shown, since the ends of the CDR3 on it are uncertain; the CDR3 is the one TCRdb lists. The CDR3 here is CASSLGTSGNGV. The chain links TRBV5-8 to TRBJ2-3; the table's D call, TRBD2, was not checked against the DNA. Germline loops: CDR1 SGHTS, CDR2 YDEGEE. The CDR3 is 12 amino acids in total, end residues counted.

In DNA form, the CDR3 reads TGTGCCAGCAGCCCCAACTCTGGAAACACCATATATTTT. It yields the protein CASSPNSGNTIYF. The gene calls are TRBV5-4 and TRBJ1-3; D is uncertain. Trimming cost V 4 bases and J 0 bases, with 5 bases left between them. This CDR3 comprises 13 residues. Germline V gives CDR1 SGHNT, CDR2 YYREEE (reference sequence). Based on the CDR3 plus reference TRBV5-4 and TRBJ1-3, the full variable domain is ETGVTQSPTHLIKTRGQQVTLRCSSQSGHNTVSWYQQALGQGPQFIFQYYREEENGRGNFPPRFSGLQFPNYSSELNVNALELDDSALYLCASSPNSGNTIYFGEGSWLTVV.

For this clone: Within the sample, other DNA sequences also encode this same CDR3. The chain links TRBV20-1 to TRBJ1-1, with D possibly TRBD1 on 5 matching bases. V lost 2 bases, J lost 6 bases, and 7 bases lay in between. CDR1 is DFQATT, CDR2 SNEGSKA, per germline (reference sequence). The CDR3 sequence is 11 residues long. The CDR3 loop is CSARQGAEAFF. The CDR3, as DNA: TGCAGTGCTAGACAGGGAGCTGAAGCTTTCTTT.

This chain uses TRBV28 with TRBJ1-5; D might be TRBD1 (6 bases). This CDR3 contains 16 residues. Germline assignment: CDR1 MDHEN and CDR2 SYDVKM. The V gene lost 6 bases and the J gene lost 3 bases, with 18 bases spanning the gap. The CDR3 DNA follows: TGTGCCAGCAGCGTCCTGGGACAAGGGGACAATCAGCCCCAGCATTTT. This gives the protein CASSVLGQGDNQPQHF.

As to this clone: This CDR3 is also generated by other DNA sequences in the sample. V is TRBV29-1 and J is TRBJ1-1; D gene unclear. Germline values: CDR1 SQVTM, CDR2 ANQGSEA. This CDR3 spans 12 amino acids. V dropped 6 bases and J dropped 1 base, with 9 bases sitting between them. The CDR3 nucleotides read TGCAGCGTCGACCCGCAGAACACTGAAGCTTTCTTT. Its translation: CSVDPQNTEAFF. The full variable domain, completed using reference TRBV29-1 and TRBJ1-1, is SAVISQKPSRDICQRGTSLTIQCQVDSQVTMMFWYRQQPGQSLTLIATANQGSEATYESGFVIDKFPISRPNLTFSTLTVSNMSPEDSSIYLCSVDPQNTEAFFGQGTRLTVV.

The chain uses TRBV5-6 and TRBJ2-2; 7 nucleotides align to TRBD1. Germline loops: CDR1 SGHDT, CDR2 YYEEEE. This CDR3 contains 18 residues. V lost 0 bases to trimming and J lost 3 bases; unmatched junction nucleotides: 11. The CDR3 DNA follows: TGTGCCAGCAGCTTGGTGGACAGGACCCCACGTGACACCGGGGAGCTGTTTTTT. Its protein is CASSLVDRTPRDTGELFF.

This clone was seen a single time. The chain links TRBV28 to TRBJ1-4, with D hard to call. Per germline, CDR1 MDHEN and CDR2 SYDVKM. Trimming took off 3 bases at V and 8 bases at J, with 13 bases between the two ends. This CDR3 region has 14 residues. The DNA of the CDR3 is TGTGCCAGCAGTTTTGATGTAAGAGGGGAAAAACTGTTTTTT. It translates to CASSFDVRGEKLFF.

This clone was detected only once. V gene TRBV7-9 combines with J gene TRBJ1-1, with D maybe TRBD1 (5 bases). The CDR3 covers 15 residues. Trimming shortened V by 2 bases and J by 2 bases, and 12 bases separated the two germline ends. Looked up from germline, CDR1 is SEHNR and CDR2 is FQNEAQ (reference sequence). This CDR3 reads CASSLTAGVNTEAFF. CDR3 sequence (DNA): TGTGCCAGCAGCTTAACAGCGGGGGTTAACACTGAAGCTTTCTTT.

This clone was seen only a few times. The chain combines TRBV19 with TRBJ1-5; D remains unclear. V was pared by 5 bases and J by 3 bases, with 11 bases between. The germline CDR1 and CDR2 sequences are LNHDA and SQIVND (reference sequence). The length of the CDR3 is 14 residues. The CDR3 coding sequence is TGTGCCAGTAGTCCATGGACTAACAATCAGCCCCAGCATTTT. Translated: CASSPWTNNQPQHF.

This clone is a singleton in its sample. The chain joins TRBV7-9 to TRBJ2-3; no clear D gene. There are 14 residues in the CDR3. V was trimmed by 1 base and J by 2 bases, leaving 7 bases between them. Germline loops: CDR1 SEHNR, CDR2 FQNEAQ (reference sequence). CDR3: CASSLDDDTDTQYF. The DNA of the CDR3 is TGTGCCAGCAGCTTAGATGATGACACAGATACGCAGTATTTT. Full variable domain (missing parts from reference TRBV7-9 and TRBJ2-3): DTGVSQNPRHKITKRGQNVTFRCDPISEHNRLYWYRQTLGQGPEFLTYFQNEAQLEKSRLLSDRFSAERPKGSFSTLEIQRTEQGDSAMYLCASSLDDDTDTQYFGPGTRLTVL.

The chain carries TRBV7-9 and TRBJ2-7; TRBD1 matches 10 bases. CDR1 is SEHNR and CDR2 is FQNEAQ in the germline V gene (reference sequence). This CDR3 region has 14 residues. V gave up 4 bases and J gave up 3 bases; unmatched junction bases: 3. For the CDR3, the DNA is TGTGCCAGCAGCTACGGGACAGGGGTCTACGAGCAGTACTTC. Encoded protein: CASSYGTGVYEQYF. The variable domain in full, completed from reference TRBV7-9 and TRBJ2-7, reads DTGVSQNPRHKITKRGQNVTFRCDPISEHNRLYWYRQTLGQGPEFLTYFQNEAQLEKSRLLSDRFSAERPKGSFSTLEIQRTEQGDSAMYLCASSYGTGVYEQYFGPGTRLTVT.